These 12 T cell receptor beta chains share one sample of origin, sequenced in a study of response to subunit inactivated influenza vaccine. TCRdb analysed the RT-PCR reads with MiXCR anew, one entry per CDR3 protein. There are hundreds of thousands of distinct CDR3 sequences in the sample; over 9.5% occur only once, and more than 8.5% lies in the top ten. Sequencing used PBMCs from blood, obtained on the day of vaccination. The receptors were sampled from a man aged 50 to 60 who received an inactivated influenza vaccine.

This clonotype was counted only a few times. The CDR3: CSASGGDYAGELFF. The CDR3 nucleotides read TGCAGCGCCTCGGGTGGGGATTATGCCGGGGAGCTGTTTTTT. The gene calls are TRBV29-1 and TRBJ2-2; D gene unclear. V was clipped by 7 bases and J by 6 bases, with 18 bases between them. Germline CDR1 and CDR2: SQVTM and ANQGSEA. The CDR3 is 14 amino acids.

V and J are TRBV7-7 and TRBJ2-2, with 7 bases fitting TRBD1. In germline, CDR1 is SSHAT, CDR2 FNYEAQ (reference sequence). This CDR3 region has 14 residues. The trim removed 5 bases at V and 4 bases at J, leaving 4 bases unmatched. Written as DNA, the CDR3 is TGTGCCAGCAGCAAGGACAGGACCACCGGGGAGCTGTTTTTT. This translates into CASSKDRTTGELFF.

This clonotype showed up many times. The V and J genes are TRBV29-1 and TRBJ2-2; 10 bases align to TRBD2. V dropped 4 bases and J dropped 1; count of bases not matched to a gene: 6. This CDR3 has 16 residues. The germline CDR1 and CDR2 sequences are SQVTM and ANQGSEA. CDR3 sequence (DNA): TGCAGCGTTGGGGCAACTAGCGGGGTGAACACCGGGGAGCTGTTTTTT. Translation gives CSVGATSGVNTGELFF.

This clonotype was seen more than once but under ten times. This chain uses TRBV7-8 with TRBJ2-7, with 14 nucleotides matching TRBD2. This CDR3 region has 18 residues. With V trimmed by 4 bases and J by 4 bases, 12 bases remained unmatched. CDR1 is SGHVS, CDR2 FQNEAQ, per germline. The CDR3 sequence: CASSSGLAGGKVDYEQYF. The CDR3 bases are TGTGCCAGCAGCTCAGGACTAGCGGGAGGAAAGGTCGATTACGAGCAGTACTTC.

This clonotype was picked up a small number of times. This chain's CDR3 is CATSDRTGGVSETQYF. The DNA of the CDR3 is TGTGCCACCAGTGATCGGACAGGGGGCGTCTCAGAGACCCAGTACTTC. J is TRBJ2-5 and V is TRBV24-1, with 11 bases fitting TRBD1. Germline CDR1 and CDR2: KGHDR and SFDVKD. The CDR3 extends over 16 amino acids. V trimming: 3 bases; J trimming: 4 bases; junction bases outside the gene matches: 6.

CDR3 DNA: TGTGCCAGCAGTAAGCAGGGGGGCCATCGAGAGACCCAGTACTTC. Its translation: CASSKQGGHRETQYF. The J gene is TRBJ2-5, the V gene TRBV7-2; the D gene is possibly TRBD1 (7 bases). The CDR3 loop spans 15 amino acids. V was shortened by 6 bases and J by 4 bases, with 18 bases between the two germline ends. The germline gives CDR1 SGHTA, CDR2 FQGNSA. Variable domain in full (rest from reference TRBV7-2 and TRBJ2-5): GAGVSQSPSNKVTEKGKDVELRCDPISGHTALYWYRQSLGQGLEFLIYFQGNSAPDKSGLPSDRFSAERTGGSVSTLTIQRTQQEDSAVYLCASSKQGGHRETQYFGPGTRLLVL.

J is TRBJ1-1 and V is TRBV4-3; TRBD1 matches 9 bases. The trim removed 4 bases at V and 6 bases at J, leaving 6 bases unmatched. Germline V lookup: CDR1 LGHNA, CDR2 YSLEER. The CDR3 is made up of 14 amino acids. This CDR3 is CASSRGTGIPEAFF. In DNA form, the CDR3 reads TGCGCCAGCAGCCGAGGGACAGGGATCCCTGAAGCTTTCTTT.

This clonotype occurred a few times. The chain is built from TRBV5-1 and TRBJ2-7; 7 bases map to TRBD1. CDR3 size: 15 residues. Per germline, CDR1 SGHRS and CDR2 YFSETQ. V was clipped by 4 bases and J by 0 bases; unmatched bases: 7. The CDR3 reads CASSPGTAPSYEQYF. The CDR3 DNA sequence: TGCGCCAGCAGCCCAGGGACAGCTCCCTCCTACGAGCAGTACTTC. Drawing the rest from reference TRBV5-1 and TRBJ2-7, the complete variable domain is KAGVTQTPRYLIKTRGQQVTLSCSPISGHRSVSWYQQTPGQGLQFLFEYFSETQRNKGNFPGRFSGRQFSNSRSEMNVSTLELGDSALYLCASSPGTAPSYEQYFGPGTRLTVT.

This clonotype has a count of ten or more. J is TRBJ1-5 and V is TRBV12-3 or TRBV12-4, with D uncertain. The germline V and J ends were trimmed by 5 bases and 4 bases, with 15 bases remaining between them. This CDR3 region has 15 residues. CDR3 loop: CASSTTTTVNQPQHF. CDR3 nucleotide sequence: TGTGCCAGCAGTACCACGACCACGGTGAATCAGCCCCAGCATTTT.

The CDR3 sequence is CASSNGQGYKSEQFF. For the CDR3, the DNA is TGTGCCAGCAGTAACGGACAGGGTTATAAGAGTGAGCAGTTCTTC. The J gene is TRBJ2-1, the V gene TRBV27; 8 nucleotides align to TRBD1. The CDR3 consists of 15 residues. Per germline, CDR1 MNHEY and CDR2 SMNVEV (reference sequence). V lost 5 bases, J lost 9 bases, and 12 bases stayed unmatched.

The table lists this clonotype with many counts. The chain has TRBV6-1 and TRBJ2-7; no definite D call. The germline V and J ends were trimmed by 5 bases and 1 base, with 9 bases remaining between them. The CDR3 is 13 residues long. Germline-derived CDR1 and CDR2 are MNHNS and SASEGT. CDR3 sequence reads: CASSSGVSYEQYF. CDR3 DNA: TGTGCCAGCAGTAGTGGGGTGTCCTACGAGCAGTACTTC.

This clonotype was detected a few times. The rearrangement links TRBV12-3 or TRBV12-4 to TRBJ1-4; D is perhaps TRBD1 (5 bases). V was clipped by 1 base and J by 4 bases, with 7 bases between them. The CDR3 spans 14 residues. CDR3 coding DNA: TGTGCCAGCAGTTTAGGGGGGAATAATGAAAAACTGTTTTTT. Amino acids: CASSLGGNNEKLFF.